This TCR beta chain was sequenced for a study of Graves' ophthalmopathy and Graves' hyperthyroidism. Findings of the study overall: Most expanded thyroid clonotypes above 0.001 frequency also appeared in blood.

This CDR3 has 12 amino acids. Germline V gives CDR1 SNHLY, CDR2 FYNNEI. Physicians reached a diagnosis by relying on clinical symptoms, serum thyroxine, TRAb, thyroid ultrasound and orbital computed tomography. The authors isolated PBMCs from around 10 ml of fresh peripheral blood. In its sample, this clonotype was seen many times. Its antigen is not known. The junction departs from the called germline gene at one end, perhaps through a read error. As the template, RNA transcripts were used to amplify TCR beta CDR3 regions. RT-PCR with HTBI primers came first, then second-round multiplex PCR. TCRdb redid the calling of the multiplex PCR reads with MiXCR, one entry per CDR3 protein. The sample lists 450,000 or so distinct CDR3 sequences, about an eighth occurring once.

The rearrangement uses TRBV2 and TRBJ2-7; D unclear. Sequenced sample: blood. The receptor was derived from a woman aged 25 to 39 with Graves' ophthalmopathy. The CDR3 DNA sequence: TGTGCCAGCCAATTGGTAGGAAGTATCGCGAACTTC. This gives the protein CASQLVGSIANF.